This T cell receptor (beta chain) comes out of a study of regulatory T cells in long-lasting Graves disease. Time point indicated: persistent/refractory GD, antithyroid drugs over 5 years with positive TRAb. The TCR library was made from RNA extracted from PBMCs. Findings and caveats of the study: There was favoring of TRBV28, TRBJ1-2 and TRBJ2-5 in persistent disease.

V shed 5 bases and J shed 8 bases, with 19 bases lying between them. The CDR3 has 15 amino acids. This clonotype was counted ten times or more. Its matching antigen is unknown. To make TCR beta libraries, researchers used iRepertoire HTBI primers and Arm-PCR of CDR3 regions. From the multiplex PCR reads, TCRdb called clonotypes with MiXCR, one entry per CDR3 protein. This sample has a few hundred thousand distinct CDR3 sequences, with roughly a quarter found just once. The chain uses TRBV12-3 or TRBV12-4 and TRBJ2-4; tentative D call: TRBD1 (5 bases). Here the sequenced sample was peripheral blood mononuclear cells (PBMCs), taken when the disease was refractory, from a patient treated with antithyroid drugs. This receptor was obtained from a female donor with Graves disease. The chain's CDR3 is CASSPGQVNMYIQYF. CDR3 sequence (DNA): TGTGCCAGCAGTCCCGGACAAGTTAATATGTACATTCAGTACTTC.